This passage covers 24 T cell receptor beta chains from one sample sequenced in a study of T cell responses to AZD1222 COVID-19 vaccine. Measured with immunoSEQ multiplex PCR; TCRdb has only the in-frame clones, and not every one. The sample holds about 150,000 clones, approximately 90% seen once. The source was peripheral blood, collected 28 days after the second AZD1222 dose. The receptors derive from an adult who received the AZD1222 COVID-19 vaccine.

CDR3 in DNA: TGTGCCAGCAGCCCCCGACTAGGCAATGAGCAGTTCTTC. Translated: CASSPRLGNEQFF. This sequence joins TRBV11-2 and TRBJ2-1; TRBD2 is a possible D gene (6 bases). Trimming left V 5 bases short and J 6 bases short, with 11 bases between. The germline gives CDR1 SGHAT, CDR2 FQNNGV. The CDR3 runs to 13 residues.

The chain is built from TRBV9 and TRBJ2-1; 10 bases fit TRBD2. Germline trimming cut 2 bases from V and 10 bases from J; bases unmatched to any gene: 9. The length of the CDR3 is 15 residues. Germline lookup yields CDR1 SGDLS and CDR2 YYNGEE. CDR3 protein: CASSVELTSGQEQFF. The CDR3, as DNA: TGTGCCAGCAGCGTTGAGCTGACTAGCGGGCAGGAGCAGTTCTTC.

The chain combines TRBV7-9 with TRBJ2-2, with 9 bases identical to TRBD1. J was trimmed by 0 bases and V by 5 bases; bases with no gene match: 4. The CDR3 has 16 amino acids. Germline assignment: CDR1 SEHNR and CDR2 FQNEAQ (reference sequence). The DNA of the CDR3 is TGTGCCAGCAGCCCTTGGGACAGGGCGAACACCGGGGAGCTGTTTTTT. Translating it yields CASSPWDRANTGELFF.

This sequence joins TRBV2 and TRBJ1-4, with D possibly TRBD1 on 5 matching bases. This CDR3 region has 16 residues. Trimming cost V 3 bases and J 2 bases, with 13 bases left between them. CDR1 is SNHLY and CDR2 is FYNNEI in the germline V gene. CDR3 sequence: CASSDLGGPTNEKLFF. CDR3 nucleotide sequence: TGTGCCAGCAGTGATCTTGGGGGACCTACTAATGAAAAACTGTTTTTT.

This rearrangement joins TRBV28 to TRBJ1-5; D is ambiguous. This CDR3 contains 13 residues. V gave up 3 bases and J gave up 4 bases, with 7 bases separating them. Per the germline V gene, CDR1 is MDHEN and CDR2 is SYDVKM. CDR3 bases: TGTGCCAGCAGTTTCTGGATGAATCAGCCCCAGCATTTT. Its protein product is CASSFWMNQPQHF.

This clone was picked up one time. The gene calls are TRBV5-1 and TRBJ2-3; perhaps TRBD2 as D (6 bases). Trimming cost V 7 bases and J 0 bases, with 15 bases left between them. CDR1 SGHRS and CDR2 YFSETQ come from the germline V gene. The CDR3 has 15 residues. The CDR3 here is CASRLGGRSTDTQYF. The CDR3 region has the DNA TGCGCCAGCCGACTGGGGGGTCGCAGCACAGATACGCAGTATTTT.

The rearrangement uses TRBV2 and TRBJ1-5; D might be TRBD1 (6 bases). The CDR3 contains 15 residues. Trimming shortened V by 5 bases and J by 5 bases, and 16 bases separated the two germline ends. The germline V gene has CDR1 SNHLY and CDR2 FYNNEI. For the CDR3, the DNA is TGTGCCAGCAGTCACAGGGCAGGGCAGGATCAGCCCCAGCATTTT. The encoded protein is CASSHRAGQDQPQHF.

This chain links TRBV5-1 with TRBJ1-3; D is ambiguous. V was shortened by 3 bases and J by 0 bases, with 13 bases between the two germline ends. The germline V gene encodes CDR1 SGHRS and CDR2 YFSETQ. The CDR3 contains 16 residues. CDR3 in amino acids: CASSSLGTSSGNTIYF. The CDR3 bases are TGCGCCAGCAGCTCGCTGGGAACGAGCTCTGGAAACACCATATATTTT.

The CDR3 region has the DNA TGTGCCAGCAGCCAACAGGGAAGGGAGACCCAGTACTTC. Protein sequence: CASSQQGRETQYF. This chain joins TRBV3-1 (or the pseudogene TRBV3-2) and TRBJ2-5, with a possible D match to TRBD1 (5 bases). In germline, CDR1 is LGHDT, CDR2 YNNKEL (reference sequence). The CDR3 runs 13 residues. Trimming pared 2 bases from V and 5 bases from J, leaving 9 bases between.

The chain combines TRBV2 with TRBJ1-5; no definite D call. CDR3 length: 13 residues. The germline V and J ends were trimmed by 6 bases and 0 bases, with 6 bases remaining between them. The V gene's germline CDR1 is SNHLY and CDR2 FYNNEI. The CDR3 coding sequence is TGTGCCAGCAGCGCGGATAGCAATCAGCCCCAGCATTTT. Translation gives CASSADSNQPQHF.

This chain connects TRBV9 to TRBJ2-3; 10 bases are a match to TRBD2. Germline CDR1 is SGDLS and CDR2 is YYNGEE. This CDR3 is 18 amino acids long. The ends lost 0 bases at V and 11 bases at J; junction bases unmatched: 18. CDR3 bases: TGTGCCAGCAGCGTAGCGGGGGGGCTAGCGGGAGTGAATGGTGTGCAGTATTTT. Its translation: CASSVAGGLAGVNGVQYF.

The rearrangement joins TRBV19 to TRBJ1-4; no definite D call. Between the trimmed V and J ends, which lost 6 bases and 0 bases, there was a span of 11 bases. This CDR3 spans 15 amino acids. CDR1 and CDR2 from the germline V gene are LNHDA and SQIVND (reference sequence). The CDR3: CASRSRKSTNEKLFF. The CDR3 coding sequence is TGTGCCAGTAGGAGCCGCAAATCAACTAATGAAAAACTGTTTTTT.

The chain has TRBV2 and TRBJ2-1; perhaps TRBD1 as D (5 bases). This CDR3 region has 17 residues. The V gene's germline CDR1 is SNHLY and CDR2 FYNNEI. The V gene lost 2 bases and the J gene lost 4 bases, with 18 bases spanning the gap. The CDR3 is CASSERTLTAAYNEQFF. The CDR3 DNA reads as TGTGCCAGCAGTGAACGGACCCTGACAGCCGCTTACAATGAGCAGTTCTTC.

The rearrangement uses TRBV3-1 (or the pseudogene TRBV3-2) and TRBJ2-7; D perhaps matches TRBD1 (6 bases). The CDR3 extends over 16 amino acids. Germline loops: CDR1 LGHDT, CDR2 YNNKEL (reference sequence). V shed 0 bases and J shed 8 bases, with 20 bases lying between them. The chain's CDR3 is CASSQDFARGTIKQYF. The CDR3 DNA sequence: TGTGCCAGCAGCCAAGATTTCGCACGAGGGACAATTAAGCAGTACTTC.

The chain links TRBV5-1 to TRBJ1-1; D unresolved. CDR1 is SGHRS, CDR2 YFSETQ, per germline. Trimming took off 0 bases at V and 0 bases at J, with 9 bases between the two ends. The CDR3 runs to 15 residues. This CDR3 reads CASSLGHTMNTEAFF. The DNA for the CDR3 is TGCGCCAGCAGCTTGGGGCATACTATGAACACTGAAGCTTTCTTT. Full variable domain (remainder filled in from reference TRBV5-1 and TRBJ1-1): KAGVTQTPRYLIKTRGQQVTLSCSPISGHRSVSWYQQTPGQGLQFLFEYFSETQRNKGNFPGRFSGRQFSNSRSEMNVSTLELGDSALYLCASSLGHTMNTEAFFGQGTRLTVV.

The chain links TRBV24-1 to TRBJ1-2, with unresolved D. V lost 3 bases, J lost 8 bases, and 15 bases lay in between. The CDR3 runs 14 residues. The germline CDR1 and CDR2 sequences are KGHDR and SFDVKD. This CDR3 reads CATSDPSARVGYTF. CDR3 coding DNA: TGTGCCACCAGTGATCCCTCCGCTCGGGTCGGCTACACCTTC.

There are a few counts of this clone. The gene calls are TRBV19 and TRBJ2-2; D possibly matches TRBD1 or TRBD2 (6 bases each). The V end lost 6 bases, the J end lost 0 bases, and 11 bases lay between the germline ends. The germline V gene has CDR1 LNHDA and CDR2 SQIVND (reference sequence). CDR3 length: 15 amino acids. CDR3 sequence: CASRAGGANTGELFF. CDR3 in DNA: TGTGCCAGTAGGGCCGGGGGCGCGAACACCGGGGAGCTGTTTTTT.

This chain uses TRBV3-1 (or the pseudogene TRBV3-2) with TRBJ2-5; TRBD2 aligns across 7 bases. This CDR3 region has 17 residues. Trimming cost V 3 bases and J 2 bases; bases outside gene matches: 12. Germline assignment: CDR1 LGHDT and CDR2 YNNKEL (reference sequence). In DNA, the CDR3 is TGTGCCAGCAGCCACAGTTTAGGCGGGAGTGTACAAGAGACCCAGTACTTC. Protein: CASSHSLGGSVQETQYF.

V and J are TRBV5-1 and TRBJ2-5; D is uncertain. The CDR3 sequence is 13 residues long. Germline CDR1 SGHRS, CDR2 YFSETQ. V was pared by 10 bases and J by 1 base, with 14 bases between. As DNA, the CDR3 is TGCGCCTCCAGGCCAGACTCCCAAGAGACCCAGTACTTC. Amino acid sequence: CASRPDSQETQYF.

This clone was seen once. The CDR3 is CASSGGYTYEQYF. As DNA, the CDR3 is TGTGCCAGCTCCGGGGGGTATACCTACGAGCAGTACTTC. This chain uses TRBV6-5 with TRBJ2-7; 7 nucleotides match TRBD2. Germline trimming cut 8 bases from V and 2 bases from J; bases unmatched to any gene: 6. CDR3 length: 13 residues. Germline lookup yields CDR1 MNHEY and CDR2 SVGAGI.

In its sample, this clone was seen once. This rearrangement joins TRBV18 to TRBJ1-1; tentative D call: TRBD1 (6 bases). Germline CDR1 reads KGHSH; CDR2 reads LQKENI. V was clipped by 1 base and J by 0 bases, with 9 bases between them. The length of the CDR3 is 15 residues. CDR3 nucleotide sequence: TGTGCCAGCTCACCACTCGGACAGATGAACACTGAAGCTTTCTTT. Encoded protein: CASSPLGQMNTEAFF.

The chain combines TRBV5-6 with TRBJ1-3, with D perhaps matching TRBD1 (5 bases). The CDR3 contains 18 residues. V gave up 3 bases and J gave up 1 base, with 20 bases separating them. Germline CDR1 is SGHDT and CDR2 is YYEEEE. CDR3: CASSSEIGEVGSGNTIYF. CDR3 nucleotides: TGTGCCAGCAGCTCAGAAATAGGGGAGGTAGGTTCTGGAAACACCATATATTTT.

The table lists this clone with a few counts. This rearrangement joins TRBV10-2 to TRBJ2-7, with 9 nucleotides matching TRBD1. V dropped 2 bases and J dropped 6; count of bases not matched to a gene: 8. Germline-derived CDR1 and CDR2 are WSHSY and SAAADI. This CDR3 contains 15 residues. The CDR3 DNA reads as TGCGCCAGCAGTGAGAAACAGGGGGCGCGGAGCGAGCAGTACTTC. Its protein is CASSEKQGARSEQYF.

This chain connects TRBV15 to TRBJ2-1; tentative D call: TRBD2 (6 bases). This CDR3 is 14 amino acids long. The V end lost 9 bases, the J end lost 4 bases, and 16 bases lay between the germline ends. CDR1 is LNHNV and CDR2 is YYDKDF in the germline V gene (reference sequence). In DNA, the CDR3 is TGTGCCACGGAGGGGCGGGACGGGTACAATGAGCAGTTCTTC. It codes for CATEGRDGYNEQFF. Full variable domain (remainder filled in from reference TRBV15 and TRBJ2-1): DAMVIQNPRYQVTQFGKPVTLSCSQTLNHNVMYWYQQKSSQAPKLLFHYYDKDFNNEADTPDNFQSRRPNTSFCFLDIRSPGLGDTAMYLCATEGRDGYNEQFFGPGTRLTVL.